These 12 T cell receptor beta chains share one sample of origin, sequenced in a study of shared clonotypes between healthy human individuals. Profiling relied on immunoSEQ multiplex PCR, and the TCRdb table lists in-frame clones only, not all of them. The table shows about a million clones, with 76% occurring only once. Sequencing was carried out using memory CD4+ T cells sorted from blood. Subset reported: CD45RA-negative fraction. Receptor source: a young man in good health.

In this sample, this clone turned up once. The CDR3 DNA is TGTGCCAGCAGCGACCGGGGACAGGGCACCAATTCACCCCTCCACTTT. It encodes CASSDRGQGTNSPLHF. The chain employs TRBV7-3 and TRBJ1-6; 9 nucleotides line up with TRBD1. The CDR3 is 16 amino acids. Trimming took 5 bases from V and 7 from J; bases not matched to a gene: 9. CDR1 SGHTA and CDR2 FQGTGA come from the germline V gene. Full variable domain (missing parts from reference TRBV7-3 and TRBJ1-6): GAGVSQTPSNKVTEKGKYVELRCDPISGHTALYWYRQSLGQGPEFLIYFQGTGAADDSGLPNDRFFAVRPEGSVSTLKIQRTERGDSAVYLCASSDRGQGTNSPLHFGNGTRLTVT.

This chain uses TRBV30 with TRBJ2-7; 7 bases map to TRBD1. The CDR3 has 14 residues. Germline V lookup: CDR1 GTSNPN, CDR2 SVGIG (reference sequence). Trimming removed 4 bases from V and 3 bases from J; junction bases left unmatched: 9. CDR3 coding DNA: TGTGCCTGGACCAGACAGGGTTCGTACTACGAGCAGTACTTC. Encoded protein: CAWTRQGSYYEQYF.

J is TRBJ2-7 and V is TRBV29-1; D is ambiguous. Germline assignment: CDR1 SQVTM and CDR2 ANQGSEA. The CDR3 is made up of 13 amino acids. Trimming shortened V by 0 bases and J by 7 bases, and 13 bases separated the two germline ends. CDR3 residues: CSVEDRLVQEQYF. CDR3 bases: TGCAGCGTTGAAGATCGTTTGGTCCAGGAGCAGTACTTC.

This clone has more than one count but fewer than ten. This chain joins TRBV5-1 and TRBJ2-5, with D perhaps matching TRBD1 (6 bases). From germline, CDR1 is SGHRS and CDR2 YFSETQ. Trimming removed 5 bases from V and 5 bases from J, with 19 bases in between. This CDR3 has 15 residues. The CDR3 DNA sequence: TGCGCCAGCAGGCCGCAGGGGAGTTTCGGCGAGACCCAGTACTTC. Protein product: CASRPQGSFGETQYF.

This chain connects TRBV19 to TRBJ2-1; TRBD2 matches 7 bases. The germline V gene encodes CDR1 LNHDA and CDR2 SQIVND (reference sequence). The CDR3 has 16 residues. The V segment lost 9 bases and the J segment 7 bases; nucleotides outside the gene matches: 18. CDR3 amino acids: CASRVTSEAVGNEQFF. DNA for the CDR3: TGTGCCAGCCGGGTCACTAGCGAAGCGGTAGGTAATGAGCAGTTCTTC.

The chain couples TRBV2 to TRBJ2-7, with 9 positions matching TRBD2. The CDR3 extends over 17 amino acids. V trimming: 1 base; J trimming: 0 bases; junction bases outside the gene matches: 7. Germline V gene lookup returns CDR1 SNHLY and CDR2 FYNNEI. The CDR3 reads CASSEDPSGVSSYEQYF. The CDR3 DNA sequence: TGTGCCAGCAGTGAAGATCCTAGCGGGGTTTCCTCCTACGAGCAGTACTTC.

In its sample, this clone was seen a few times. This chain joins TRBV6-5 and TRBJ1-1; D is unresolved. The germline V and J ends were trimmed by 0 bases and 2 bases, with 10 bases remaining between them. The CDR3 loop spans 15 amino acids. Germline lookup yields CDR1 MNHEY and CDR2 SVGAGI. CDR3 amino acids: CASSYSQSSNTEAFF. The CDR3 nucleotides are TGTGCCAGCAGTTACTCGCAGTCCAGTAACACTGAAGCTTTCTTT.

The chain is built from TRBV5-1 and TRBJ1-6; 12 bases map to TRBD1. Germline loops: CDR1 SGHRS, CDR2 YFSETQ. This CDR3 has 15 residues. V lost 4 bases to trimming and J lost 9 bases; unmatched junction nucleotides: 5. The CDR3 is CASSGGTGGASPLHF. CDR3 DNA: TGCGCCAGCAGCGGCGGGACAGGGGGCGCTTCACCCCTCCACTTT.

The sample holds many counts of this clone. This chain links TRBV7-3 with TRBJ1-6; possible D gene TRBD1, 5 bases. V gave up 0 bases and J gave up 9 bases, with 6 bases separating them. Germline CDR1 reads SGHTA; CDR2 reads FQGTGA. The CDR3 is made up of 13 amino acids. As DNA, the CDR3 is TGTGCCAGCAGCTTAACAGGGGTTTCACCCCTCCACTTT. It yields the protein CASSLTGVSPLHF.

This clone was seen only a few times. V usage is TRBV6-5 and J usage is TRBJ1-2, with TRBD1 identical over 8 bases. The ends lost 2 bases at V and 4 bases at J; junction bases unmatched: 9. The CDR3 consists of 16 residues. CDR1 MNHEY and CDR2 SVGAGI come from the germline V gene. CDR3 nucleotide sequence: TGTGCCAGCAGTTACGCCGGGACAGGACCCTCCTATGGCTACACCTTC. Amino acid sequence: CASSYAGTGPSYGYTF.

This clone was observed once. V and J are TRBV4-3 and TRBJ2-3; the match to TRBD2 covers 10 bases. V dropped 4 bases and J dropped 4; count of bases not matched to a gene: 8. Germline V gene lookup returns CDR1 LGHNA and CDR2 YSLEER. This CDR3 spans 16 amino acids. CDR3 in amino acids: CASSPSIGTSADTQYF. CDR3 sequence (DNA): TGCGCCAGCAGCCCTTCCATTGGGACTAGCGCAGATACGCAGTATTTT.

The V and J genes are TRBV6-1 and TRBJ1-5; D uncertain. Trimming stripped 6 bases from V and 4 bases from J, with 7 bases between. Germline CDR1 and CDR2: MNHNS and SASEGT. The CDR3 spans 12 residues. The CDR3 region is CASRPPNQPQHF. CDR3 DNA: TGTGCCAGCAGGCCCCCAAATCAGCCCCAGCATTTT.